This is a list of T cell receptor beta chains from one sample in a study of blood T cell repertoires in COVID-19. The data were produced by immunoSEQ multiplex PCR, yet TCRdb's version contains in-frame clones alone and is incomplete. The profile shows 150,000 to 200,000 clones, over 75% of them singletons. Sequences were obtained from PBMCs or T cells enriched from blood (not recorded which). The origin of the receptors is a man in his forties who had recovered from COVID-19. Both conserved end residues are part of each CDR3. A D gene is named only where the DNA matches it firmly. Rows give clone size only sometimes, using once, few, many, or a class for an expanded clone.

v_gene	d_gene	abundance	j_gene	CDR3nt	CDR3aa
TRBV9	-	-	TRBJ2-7	TGTGCCAGCAGCGTAGGAGACAGCGCCTACGAGCAGTACTTC	CASSVGDSAYEQYF
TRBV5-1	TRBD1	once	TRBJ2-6	TGCGCCAGCAGCTTGGAGGACAGGGCCCCTGGGGCCAACGTCCTGACTTTC	CASSLEDRAPGANVLTF
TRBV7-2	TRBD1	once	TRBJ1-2	TGTGCCAGCAGCCCCCCCAACAGGGGTGGCTACACCTTC	CASSPPNRGGYTF
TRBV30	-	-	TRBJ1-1	TGTGCCTGGACGTATAACACTGAAGCTTTCTTT	CAWTYNTEAFF
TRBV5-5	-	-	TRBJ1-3	TGTGCCAGCAGCTTGGTGAGTGGCAGGTCAGACGGAAACACCATATATTTT	CASSLVSGRSDGNTIYF
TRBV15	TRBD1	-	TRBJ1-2	TGTGCCACCAGCATCCCGGACAGGGGGCAGTATGGCTACACCTTC	CATSIPDRGQYGYTF
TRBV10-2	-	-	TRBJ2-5	TGCGCCAGCAGTCCGACAGTGTACCAAGAGACCCAGTACTTC	CASSPTVYQETQYF
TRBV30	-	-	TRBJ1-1	TGTGCCTGGAGTCCTCCGGGATTCACTGAAGCTTTCTTT	CAWSPPGFTEAFF
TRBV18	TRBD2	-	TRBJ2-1	TGTGCCAGCTCACCGGGACTAGCGGTACAGTTCTTC	CASSPGLAVQFF
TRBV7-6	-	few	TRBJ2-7	TGTGCCAGCAGCTTAGCGCAGGGGGGCTCCTACGAGCAGTACTTC	CASSLAQGGSYEQYF
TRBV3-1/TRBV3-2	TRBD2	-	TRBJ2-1	TGTGCCAGCAGCTCGGAGTCACCCATAGGGGCGGGGGTATCCTACAATGAGCAGTTCTTC	CASSSESPIGAGVSYNEQFF
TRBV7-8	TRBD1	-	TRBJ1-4	TGTGCCAGCAGCTGGGACAGGGCGGTTGAAAAACTGTTTTTT	CASSWDRAVEKLFF
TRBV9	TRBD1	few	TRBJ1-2	TGTGCCAGCAGCCCAGGGACAGGGGAAGGCTACACCTTC	CASSPGTGEGYTF
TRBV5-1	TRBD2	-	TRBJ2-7	TGCGCCAGCAGCTGGGCGGGGGGGGCCTACGAGCAGTACTTC	CASSWAGGAYEQYF
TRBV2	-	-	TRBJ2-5	TGTGCCAGCAGTGAATTCTCTTTACAAGAGACCCAGTACTTC	CASSEFSLQETQYF